This T cell receptor (beta chain) was documented in a study of Graves' ophthalmopathy and Graves' hyperthyroidism. Broader study findings: In blood, most expanded thyroid clonotypes above 0.001 frequency were also detected.

The sample holds many counts of this clonotype. Its antigen is currently unknown. Looked up from germline, CDR1 is PRHDT and CDR2 is FYEKMQ (reference sequence). Trimming shortened V by 0 bases and J by 4 bases, and 18 bases separated the two germline ends. This CDR3 is built from 17 residues. Certain patients were not enrolled. These were patients with other autoimmune diseases, uncontrolled infections, pregnancy or lactation. Thyroid ultrasound, orbital computed tomography, TRAb, serum thyroxine and clinical symptoms formed the basis of diagnosis. Amplification of the TCR beta CDR3 regions used RNA transcripts (as template). Investigators did first-round RT-PCR with HTBI primers, then second-round multiplex PCR. TCRdb used MiXCR to reprocess the multiplex PCR reads, holding one entry per CDR3 protein. The table lists 450,000 or so distinct CDR3 sequences, about an eighth of them singletons.

This TCR derives from a woman aged 30 to 39 with Graves' ophthalmopathy. This chain links TRBV13 with TRBJ1-2; D unclear. Sequenced sample: blood. CDR3 amino acids: CASSLGTLTSRVYGYTF. Written as DNA, the CDR3 is TGTGCCAGCAGCTTAGGGACACTTACATCTCGGGTCTATGGCTACACCTTC.